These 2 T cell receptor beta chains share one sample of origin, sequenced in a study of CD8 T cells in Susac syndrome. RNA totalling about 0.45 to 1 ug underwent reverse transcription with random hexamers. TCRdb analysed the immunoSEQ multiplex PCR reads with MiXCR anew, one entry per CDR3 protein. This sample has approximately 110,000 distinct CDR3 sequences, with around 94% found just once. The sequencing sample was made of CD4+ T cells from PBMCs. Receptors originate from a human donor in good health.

DNA for the CDR3: TGTGCCAGCAGCGGGGGGACAGGGGGCTACGAGCAGTACTTC. Translation gives CASSGGTGGYEQYF. The chain joins TRBV5-4 to TRBJ2-7; 11 positions match TRBD1. Germline trimming cut 4 bases from V and 3 bases from J; bases unmatched to any gene: 3. The germline V gene has CDR1 SGHNT and CDR2 YYREEE (reference sequence). CDR3 length: 14 amino acids.

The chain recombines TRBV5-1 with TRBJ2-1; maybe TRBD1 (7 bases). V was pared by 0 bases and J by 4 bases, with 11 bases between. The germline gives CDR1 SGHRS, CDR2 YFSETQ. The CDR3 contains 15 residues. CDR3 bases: TGCGCCAGCAGCTTGGAACCAGGGGGGTACAATGAGCAGTTCTTC. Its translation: CASSLEPGGYNEQFF.